The clone carrying this T cell receptor (beta chain) was recorded a few times. As yet, its antigen is unknown. This CDR3 region has 15 residues. In germline, CDR1 is LGHNA, CDR2 YNFKEQ. The V end was cut by 2 bases, the J end by 4 bases, with 13 bases between. This sample is drawn from a study of early T cells in non-severe SARS-CoV-2 infection. Study summary: It was bulk RNA from unsorted whole blood that was sequenced, and the chains were unpaired.

Separate cDNA molecules each had unique molecular identifiers attached to them. TCRdb re-called the 5' RACE reads through MiXCR, storing one row per CDR3 protein. The sample has over 45,000 distinct CDR3 sequences, roughly 16% seen once. Regarding the study as a whole: The study's VDJdb matching favored anti-spike CD8 responses and missed private and CD4 specificities.

The clonotype comes from an adult who was a healthcare worker with PCR-confirmed SARS-CoV-2 infection or an uninfected control (not recorded which). The sample in question was whole blood, obtained at baseline. The chain combines TRBV4-2 with TRBJ2-3; no reliable D call. The CDR3 here is CASSQLKGGADTQYF. CDR3 coding DNA: TGTGCCAGCAGCCAACTTAAGGGTGGCGCAGATACGCAGTATTTT.